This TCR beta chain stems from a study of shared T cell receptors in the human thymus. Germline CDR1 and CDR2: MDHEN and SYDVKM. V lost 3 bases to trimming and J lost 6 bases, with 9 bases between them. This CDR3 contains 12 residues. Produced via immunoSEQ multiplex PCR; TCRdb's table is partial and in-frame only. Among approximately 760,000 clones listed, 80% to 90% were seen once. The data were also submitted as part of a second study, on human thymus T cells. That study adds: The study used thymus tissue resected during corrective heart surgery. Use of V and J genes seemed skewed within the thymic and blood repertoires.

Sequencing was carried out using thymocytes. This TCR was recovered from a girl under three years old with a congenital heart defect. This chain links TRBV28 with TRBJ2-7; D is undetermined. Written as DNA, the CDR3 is TGTGCCAGCAGTTTGAACCTCGGCGAGCAGTACTTC. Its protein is CASSLNLGEQYF.